The source of this TCR beta chain is a study of CD8 T cells in ankylosing spondylitis. Study-wide results and caveats: Eight highly homologous variants made up a TCR beta motif, and this motif appeared characteristic of ankylosing spondylitis blood.

TCRdb recomputed calls from the 5' RACE reads with MiXCR, one row per CDR3 protein. In the table there are 250,000 to 400,000 distinct CDR3 sequences, around 10% of which are singletons. Deletions cut 4 bases from V and 6 bases from J, with 22 bases between. Germline V CDR1 and CDR2: SGHRS, YFSETQ. The CDR3 contains 17 residues. This clonotype has a count of ten or more. The antigen remains unidentified. This clonotype was obtained from a female donor with ankylosing spondylitis or in good health (not recorded which). The chain recombines TRBV5-1 with TRBJ2-2; D may be TRBD1 (6 bases). Sequences were obtained from blood, either unsorted or a sorted T cell fraction (not recorded which). Here the CDR3 DNA reads TGCGCCAGCAGCCACAGGACAGTTGGGAAGAGGCCCGGGGAGCTGTTTTTT. It translates to CASSHRTVGKRPGELFF. Looking up the rest from reference TRBV5-1 and TRBJ2-2 gives the full variable domain: KAGVTQTPRYLIKTRGQQVTLSCSPISGHRSVSWYQQTPGQGLQFLFEYFSETQRNKGNFPGRFSGRQFSNSRSEMNVSTLELGDSALYLCASSHRTVGKRPGELFFGEGSRLTVL.